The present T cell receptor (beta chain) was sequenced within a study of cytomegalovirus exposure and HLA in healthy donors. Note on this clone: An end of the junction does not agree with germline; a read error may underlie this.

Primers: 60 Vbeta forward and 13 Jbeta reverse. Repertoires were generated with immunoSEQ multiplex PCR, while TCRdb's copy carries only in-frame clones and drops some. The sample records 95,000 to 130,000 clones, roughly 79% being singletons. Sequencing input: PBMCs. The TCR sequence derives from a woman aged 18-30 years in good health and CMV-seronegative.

For the CDR3, the DNA is TGTGCTAGCAGCTTAGCACCGACAGAGCTGGAGACCCAGTACTTC. Translated: CASSLAPTELETQYF. V usage is TRBV7-7 and J usage is TRBJ2-5, with D tentatively TRBD1 (5 bases). This CDR3 spans 15 amino acids. CDR1 and CDR2 (germline): SSHAT, FNYEAQ (reference sequence).